These 24 T cell receptor beta chains came from one sample sequenced in a study of cytomegalovirus exposure and HLA in healthy donors (dated by TCRdb to about 2017). Libraries were built with the immunoSEQ multiplex PCR assay. A mixture of 60 forward primers for TCR Vbeta segments and 13 reverse primers for TCR Jbeta segments was used in the multiplex PCR. The table comes from immuneACCESS by way of TCRdb, which keeps in-frame sequences with V and J called. Part of the clones is missing from these tables; in studies checked, under half for an unresolved V gene and the rest for unknown reasons. The sample profile shows 100,000 or so clones; 60% to 85% of them were found once. In total, the top ten clones hold under 5.5% of the sample. The source material was PBMCs. The receptor source for this set is a woman aged 40 to 50 in good health and CMV-seropositive.

The chain employs TRBV19 and TRBJ1-1; unclear D gene. The CDR3 has 15 residues. The V end lost 6 bases, the J end lost 5 bases, and 19 bases lay between the germline ends. Germline CDR1 LNHDA, CDR2 SQIVND (reference sequence). CDR3 DNA sequence: TGTGCCAGTAGGTCCCCCCTCGGGGTTGGGACTGAAGCTTTCTTT. It codes for CASRSPLGVGTEAFF.

V gene TRBV9 combines with J gene TRBJ2-1; 8 bases fit TRBD1. CDR3 size: 15 residues. The trim removed 4 bases at V and 6 bases at J, leaving 9 bases unmatched. Germline CDR1 SGDLS, CDR2 YYNGEE. CDR3 protein: CASSLGQGGLNEQFF. CDR3 nucleotides: TGTGCCAGCAGCCTCGGACAGGGTGGCCTCAATGAGCAGTTCTTC.

The chain couples TRBV4-1 to TRBJ1-2; unclear D gene. The V end lost 4 bases, the J end lost 14 bases, and 20 bases lay between the germline ends. CDR1 and CDR2 (germline): MGHRA, YSYEKL. This CDR3 is 13 amino acids long. The CDR3 DNA reads as TGCGCCAGCAGCCTAACACCAGGTTCTCGAAAAACCTTC. Protein: CASSLTPGSRKTF.

The chain has TRBV4-2 and TRBJ1-1; 7 nucleotides agree with TRBD1. The CDR3 spans 15 residues. CDR1 LGHNA and CDR2 YNFKEQ come from the germline V gene. The V gene end was trimmed by 1 base and the J gene end by 3 bases; junction bases not matched to a gene: 5. The CDR3: CASSQARGQHTEAFF. Written as DNA, the CDR3 is TGTGCCAGCAGCCAAGCGAGGGGACAGCACACTGAAGCTTTCTTT.

The chain uses TRBV6-5 and TRBJ1-6; D is unresolved. Trimming removed 2 bases from V and 0 bases from J, with 5 bases in between. This CDR3 region has 15 residues. CDR1 is MNHEY, CDR2 SVGAGI, per germline. The CDR3 region is CASSYRSSYNSPLHF. CDR3 in DNA: TGTGCCAGCAGTTACAGGAGCTCCTATAATTCACCCCTCCACTTT.

This chain connects TRBV13 to TRBJ2-7, with 8 bases identical to TRBD1. The CDR3 totals 15 residues. Unmatched junction bases numbered 6, after V lost 5 bases and J lost 0 bases. The germline CDR1 and CDR2 sequences are PRHDT and FYEKMQ (reference sequence). CDR3: CASSLTGTGSYEQYF. CDR3 coding DNA: TGTGCCAGCAGCCTCACCGGGACAGGCTCCTACGAGCAGTACTTC.

This clone was counted only a few times. The chain carries TRBV7-9 and TRBJ2-1; 7 nucleotides align to TRBD2. The V gene end was trimmed by 5 bases and the J gene end by 0 bases; junction bases not matched to a gene: 10. The CDR3 covers 17 residues. Germline-derived CDR1 and CDR2 are SEHNR and FQNEAQ (reference sequence). The CDR3 protein is CASSHLGRRSSYNEQFF. DNA of the CDR3: TGTGCCAGCAGCCACCTCGGGAGGCGGAGCTCCTACAATGAGCAGTTCTTC.

The chain has TRBV5-4 and TRBJ1-1; 7 bases align to TRBD1. V dropped 6 bases and J dropped 2; count of bases not matched to a gene: 4. Germline CDR1 and CDR2: SGHNT and YYREEE (reference sequence). This CDR3 has 13 amino acids. In DNA form, the CDR3 reads TGTGCCAGCAAGACAGGGTTTAACACTGAAGCTTTCTTT. It encodes CASKTGFNTEAFF.

The chain joins TRBV28 to TRBJ2-7, with 8 bases identical to TRBD2. The germline V gene encodes CDR1 MDHEN and CDR2 SYDVKM. The length of the CDR3 is 13 residues. Trimming took 7 bases from V and 2 from J; bases not matched to a gene: 4. The CDR3 DNA reads TGTGCCAGCACCGGGGGGGGACCCTACGAGCAGTACTTC. This codes for CASTGGGPYEQYF.

This clone was observed once. The rearrangement uses TRBV9 and TRBJ2-3; D is unresolved. Germline CDR1 and CDR2: SGDLS and YYNGEE. The CDR3 sequence is 14 residues long. V shed 4 bases and J shed 1 base, with 10 bases lying between them. CDR3 loop: CASSSRSGTDTQYF. As DNA, the CDR3 is TGTGCCAGCAGCTCCCGCAGCGGCACAGATACGCAGTATTTT.

The rearrangement uses TRBV5-8 and TRBJ1-5, with 8 bases lining up with TRBD1. Trimming removed 4 bases from V and 6 bases from J; junction bases left unmatched: 9. Germline values: CDR1 SGHTS, CDR2 YDEGEE. This CDR3 is built from 15 residues. In DNA, the CDR3 is TGTGCCAGCAGCCCGACAGGGGAGACTGGTCAGCCCCAGCATTTT. The encoded protein is CASSPTGETGQPQHF.

The J gene is TRBJ2-4, the V gene TRBV18; D is perhaps TRBD1 (7 bases). With 0 bases removed from V and 6 bases from J, the gap between germline ends came to 15 bases. CDR3 length equals 16 residues. Germline loops: CDR1 KGHSH, CDR2 LQKENI. The CDR3 sequence is CASSPPPQGGGNIQYF. DNA for the CDR3: TGTGCCAGCTCACCACCACCCCAGGGGGGTGGAAACATTCAGTACTTC.

The sample holds a few counts of this clone. CDR3 coding DNA: TGCGCCAGCAGCCAAGAATGGGGGGGAGGGGGGGATACGCAGTATTTT. As protein: CASSQEWGGGGDTQYF. The chain combines TRBV4-3 with TRBJ2-3, with D perhaps TRBD2 (7 bases). Per germline, CDR1 LGHNA and CDR2 YSLEER. The V gene lost 0 bases and the J gene lost 6 bases, with 16 bases spanning the gap. CDR3 length: 16 residues.

The genes are TRBV10-3 and TRBJ2-6, with 10 bases lining up with TRBD1. CDR3 size: 17 residues. Trimming cost V 2 bases and J 5 bases; bases outside gene matches: 6. Per the germline V gene, CDR1 is ENHRY and CDR2 is SYGVKD. The chain's CDR3 is CAISEADRGRRANVLTF. DNA of the CDR3: TGTGCCATCAGTGAGGCAGACAGGGGGCGAAGGGCCAACGTCCTGACTTTC.

The V call is TRBV19, the J call TRBJ2-7; 8 positions agree with TRBD2. The CDR3 is 14 residues long. Germline CDR1 is LNHDA and CDR2 is SQIVND (reference sequence). Unmatched junction bases numbered 7, after V lost 5 bases and J lost 4 bases. The CDR3 loop is CASSGLAGGYEQYF. CDR3 DNA: TGTGCCAGTAGTGGCTTGGCGGGGGGTTACGAGCAGTACTTC.

This chain joins TRBV2 and TRBJ2-2; D is possibly TRBD1 (7 bases). Germline CDR1 SNHLY, CDR2 FYNNEI. Trimming took off 11 bases at V and 1 base at J, with 20 bases between the two ends. The CDR3 is 16 residues long. The CDR3 nucleotides are TGTGCCGGCTGCCTGGAGGGGACAGTGAACACCGGGGAGCTGTTTTTT. Residues: CAGCLEGTVNTGELFF.

This chain joins TRBV7-9 and TRBJ2-5; 10 bases agree with TRBD2. Germline trimming cut 5 bases from V and 4 bases from J; bases unmatched to any gene: 13. The CDR3 loop spans 17 amino acids. Germline loops: CDR1 SEHNR, CDR2 FQNEAQ (reference sequence). In DNA form, the CDR3 reads TGTGCCAGCAGCGCCTGGGGGGCTAGCGGGAGTGGAGAGACCCAGTACTTC. Amino acids: CASSAWGASGSGETQYF.

This chain uses TRBV19 with TRBJ2-1; 9 bases agree with TRBD1. Germline V gene lookup returns CDR1 LNHDA and CDR2 SQIVND (reference sequence). V lost 6 bases, J lost 6 bases, and 9 bases stayed unmatched. The CDR3 has 15 residues. This CDR3 reads CASRDPGQGPNEQFF. In DNA, the CDR3 is TGTGCCAGTAGGGATCCGGGACAGGGCCCCAATGAGCAGTTCTTC. Using reference TRBV19 and TRBJ2-1 for the parts outside the CDR3, the full variable domain is DGGITQSPKYLFRKEGQNVTLSCEQNLNHDAMYWYRQDPGQGLRLIYYSQIVNDFQKGDIAEGYSVSREKKESFPLTVTSAQKNPTAFYLCASRDPGQGPNEQFFGPGTRLTVL.

The V call is TRBV18, the J call TRBJ1-5, with 7 bases identical to TRBD1. This CDR3 region has 15 residues. V was clipped by 6 bases and J by 7 bases; unmatched bases: 12. Germline V CDR1 and CDR2: KGHSH, LQKENI. The CDR3 is CASSPGRGDNQPQHF. DNA of the CDR3: TGTGCCAGCTCCCCCGGCAGGGGGGACAACCAGCCCCAGCATTTT.

This chain joins TRBV19 and TRBJ2-1; tentatively, D is TRBD2 (5 bases). The CDR3 has 12 amino acids. V lost 1 base and J 10 bases, leaving 8 bases between the germline ends. The germline CDR1 and CDR2 sequences are LNHDA and SQIVND (reference sequence). In DNA, the CDR3 is TGTGCCAGTAGTATAGTTGAGCGGGAGCAGTTCTTC. Translating it yields CASSIVEREQFF.

The J gene is TRBJ2-3, the V gene TRBV6-4; D perhaps matches TRBD2 (6 bases). V lost 2 bases to trimming and J lost 6 bases, with 18 bases between them. CDR3 length: 16 amino acids. Germline CDR1 MRHNA, CDR2 SNTAGT. The CDR3 is CASSDAISGGVDTQYF. CDR3 nucleotides: TGTGCCAGCAGTGACGCAATTAGCGGAGGGGTGGATACGCAGTATTTT.

The V and J genes are TRBV11-3 and TRBJ2-1, with TRBD2 identical over 9 bases. Germline-derived CDR1 and CDR2 are SGHNT and YENEEA. CDR3 length: 17 residues. Trimming cost V 1 base and J 7 bases; bases outside gene matches: 11. In nucleotides, the CDR3 is TGTGCCAGCAGCTTAGGAAGACTAGCGGAAGTGGGGAATGAGCAGTTCTTC. It encodes CASSLGRLAEVGNEQFF.

This chain joins TRBV28 and TRBJ2-7; D perhaps matches TRBD1 (5 bases). The CDR3 sequence is 14 residues long. The V gene's germline CDR1 is MDHEN and CDR2 SYDVKM. Deletions cut 6 bases from V and 6 bases from J, with 18 bases between. CDR3 amino acids: CASRPTDSLGEQYF. The CDR3 nucleotides read TGTGCCAGCAGACCTACCGACAGTCTGGGCGAGCAGTACTTC.

The chain combines TRBV19 with TRBJ2-6; 16 positions match TRBD2. The ends lost 6 bases at V and 1 base at J; junction bases unmatched: 6. Germline V gene sequence: CDR1 LNHDA, CDR2 SQIVND (reference sequence). The CDR3 has 19 amino acids. In DNA form, the CDR3 reads TGTGCCAGTAGGGGACTAGCGGGAGGGCTTGGGTCTGGGGCCAACGTCCTGACTTTC. This gives the protein CASRGLAGGLGSGANVLTF.